This paragraph covers one TCR beta chain sequence. Sequenced by immunoSEQ multiplex PCR; TCRdb stores in-frame clones only, minus some. The repertoire has about 1.5 million clones, 98% of them found once; the top ten carry approximately 0.44%. The data originate from a study of shared clonotypes between healthy human individuals. In germline, CDR1 is LGHNA, CDR2 YSLEER. Trimming took 1 base from V and 1 from J, leaving 7 bases between them. This CDR3 comprises 14 residues. Sequences were obtained from naive CD4+ T cells sorted from blood. The subset denotes: CD45RA+ positively selected. This rearrangement joins TRBV4-3 to TRBJ1-2; D gene ambiguous. The TCR sequence derives from a man younger than 45 in good health. CDR3 region: CASSQGRLNYGYTF. Here the CDR3 DNA reads TGCGCCAGCAGCCAAGGCCGGCTTAACTATGGCTACACCTTC.